This TCR beta chain was documented in a study of blood T cell repertoires in COVID-19. Clones were read by immunoSEQ multiplex PCR, and TCRdb kept only the in-frame ones, dropping some. The data hold about 170,000 clones, with 85% observed a single time. The CDR3 has 15 amino acids. The germline V gene encodes CDR1 SGHRS and CDR2 YFSETQ. Trimming took 4 bases from V and 5 from J, leaving 18 bases between them. The clonotype originates from a woman at least 80 years old with COVID-19, enrolled during active disease. The sample comprised peripheral blood. The chain has TRBV5-1 and TRBJ1-2; tentatively, D is TRBD1 (6 bases). The CDR3 here is CASSPSLRTAYGYTF. CDR3 nucleotides: TGCGCCAGCAGCCCAAGCCTTCGGACAGCTTATGGCTACACCTTC.